This is a list of T cell receptor beta chains from one sample in a study of T cell repertoires in cytomegalovirus infection. Via MiXCR, TCRdb re-called the reads, giving one row per CDR3 protein. The data hold a few hundred thousand distinct CDR3 sequences, with 15% to 20% observed a single time. Sequencing used PBMCs. The receptors were gathered from a human donor in good health (CMV status not recorded). Some clones in this sample may be carry-over from other donors' samples. Both conserved end residues are part of each CDR3. D genes are given only for firm matches. Clone size is shown for a subset of rows, as once, few, many or a class of expanded clone.

abundance: once
d_gene: TRBD2
v_gene: TRBV24-1
j_gene: TRBJ2-1
CDR3nt: TGTGCCACCAGTGAGGTAGCGGGGGGGACTTCCTATGAGCAGTTCTTC
CDR3aa: CATSEVAGGTSYEQFF

abundance: many
d_gene: NA
v_gene: TRBV7-6
j_gene: TRBJ1-3
CDR3nt: TGTGCCAGCAGCTTAGGTCCGGCGCGGACTACCCAACGAAAGGGAAACACCATATATTTT
CDR3aa: CASSLGPARTTQRKGNTIYF

abundance: many
d_gene: TRBD1
v_gene: TRBV7-2
j_gene: TRBJ1-2
CDR3nt: TGTGCCAGCAGCTTGGGACAGGGCAGTAGTTACTATGGCTACACCTTC
CDR3aa: CASSLGQGSSYYGYTF

abundance: many
d_gene: NA
v_gene: TRBV11-3
j_gene: TRBJ2-3
CDR3nt: TGTGCCAGCAGCTTAGGTGGGGCGAAAGATACGCAGTATTTT
CDR3aa: CASSLGGAKDTQYF

abundance: few
d_gene: TRBD2
v_gene: TRBV6-2/TRBV6-3
j_gene: TRBJ2-7
CDR3nt: TGTGCCAGCAGTTACGAGAGCGGGGGTGTACCCCTCGAGCAGTACTTC
CDR3aa: CASSYESGGVPLEQYF

abundance: many
d_gene: NA
v_gene: TRBV6-2/TRBV6-3
j_gene: TRBJ1-5
CDR3nt: TGTGCCAGCTGCCCAGGGACACCCGTCCTCAATCAGCCCCAGCATTTT
CDR3aa: CASCPGTPVLNQPQHF

abundance: NA
d_gene: TRBD2
v_gene: TRBV20-1
j_gene: TRBJ2-1
CDR3nt: TGCAGTGCTAGAAGTTCGCCTAGCGGGGGGAATGAGCAGTTCTTC
CDR3aa: CSARSSPSGGNEQFF

abundance: few
d_gene: TRBD1
v_gene: TRBV9
j_gene: TRBJ1-3
CDR3nt: TGTGCCAGCAGCACCGGGACAGGGGGCGGAAACACCATATATTTT
CDR3aa: CASSTGTGGGNTIYF

abundance: NA
d_gene: NA
v_gene: TRBV20-1
j_gene: TRBJ1-5
CDR3nt: TGCAGTGCTAGCCCTACTCGGATGGGGCAGCCCCAGCATTTT
CDR3aa: CSASPTRMGQPQHF

abundance: few
d_gene: NA
v_gene: TRBV18
j_gene: TRBJ2-3
CDR3nt: TGTGCCACCCACGGGACTAGCACAGATACGCAGTATTTT
CDR3aa: CATHGTSTDTQYF

abundance: NA
d_gene: TRBD1
v_gene: TRBV2
j_gene: TRBJ1-2
CDR3nt: TGTGCCAGCAGTGAATCAGGGGGCGACTATGGCTACACCTTC
CDR3aa: CASSESGGDYGYTF

abundance: NA
d_gene: NA
v_gene: TRBV27
j_gene: TRBJ2-3
CDR3nt: TGTGCCAGCAGTATGAAACTAGGGCGGGATACGCAGTATTTT
CDR3aa: CASSMKLGRDTQYF

abundance: many
d_gene: NA
v_gene: TRBV4-2
j_gene: TRBJ2-6
CDR3nt: TGTGCCAGCAGCCAAGACGACTTTAAAAGCTCTGGGGCCAACGTCCTGACTTTC
CDR3aa: CASSQDDFKSSGANVLTF

abundance: few
d_gene: TRBD2
v_gene: TRBV12-3/TRBV12-4
j_gene: TRBJ2-7
CDR3nt: TGTGCCAGCAGCCGGGACTTTAGCGGGGTGGGTGAGCAGTACTTC
CDR3aa: CASSRDFSGVGEQYF

abundance: many
d_gene: NA
v_gene: TRBV10-3
j_gene: TRBJ1-2
CDR3nt: TGTGCCATCACCGACGGGTTATTATACTATGGCTACACCTTC
CDR3aa: CAITDGLLYYGYTF

abundance: few
d_gene: TRBD2
v_gene: TRBV20-1
j_gene: TRBJ2-3
CDR3nt: TGCAGTGCTAGAGATCGTCCCGGGCTAGCGGGGTATTATAGAGATACGCAGTATTTT
CDR3aa: CSARDRPGLAGYYRDTQYF

abundance: many
d_gene: NA
v_gene: TRBV6-1
j_gene: TRBJ1-5
CDR3nt: TGTGCCAGCAGAATAACCCGGGGGTTGGCACCCGCCTCGGGCAATCAGCCCCAGCATTTT
CDR3aa: CASRITRGLAPASGNQPQHF

abundance: NA
d_gene: TRBD1
v_gene: TRBV20-1
j_gene: TRBJ2-2
CDR3nt: TGCAGTGCCCAGAGACAGGGGTTTTCCACCGGGGAGCTGTTTTTT
CDR3aa: CSAQRQGFSTGELFF

abundance: many
d_gene: TRBD2
v_gene: TRBV7-2
j_gene: TRBJ2-7
CDR3nt: TGTGCCAGCAGCTACCGGACTAGCACGCACGAGCAGTACTTC
CDR3aa: CASSYRTSTHEQYF

abundance: NA
d_gene: TRBD2
v_gene: TRBV5-1
j_gene: TRBJ2-1
CDR3nt: TGCGCCAGCAGCTTCTCCAGCGGGGGCGGGAACAATGAGCAGTTCTTC
CDR3aa: CASSFSSGGGNNEQFF

abundance: many
d_gene: NA
v_gene: TRBV28
j_gene: TRBJ1-2
CDR3nt: TGTGCCAGCAACCCGGGCGGATTGCTCAATGATGGCTACACCTTC
CDR3aa: CASNPGGLLNDGYTF

abundance: many
d_gene: TRBD1
v_gene: TRBV6-1
j_gene: TRBJ1-1
CDR3nt: TGTGCCAGCAGTACAGGGGTACGCATGAACACTGAAGCTTTCTTT
CDR3aa: CASSTGVRMNTEAFF

abundance: many
d_gene: TRBD1
v_gene: TRBV5-4
j_gene: TRBJ2-1
CDR3nt: TGTGCCAGCAGCCGACAGGGGATCGATGAGCAGTTCTTC
CDR3aa: CASSRQGIDEQFF

abundance: few
d_gene: TRBD1
v_gene: TRBV23-1
j_gene: TRBJ1-5
CDR3nt: TGCGCCAGCAGTCAAAAGGGGACAGTCAATCAGCCCCAGCATTTT
CDR3aa: CASSQKGTVNQPQHF